This T cell receptor beta chain was retrieved from a study of OX40 agonist ivuxolimab in advanced cancers. In the study overall: The costimulatory receptor OX40 (CD134) was targeted by ivuxolimab, a fully human IgG2 agonistic monoclonal antibody. The purpose of peripheral TCRbeta sequencing was to test whether ivuxolimab changed TCR sequence diversity and led to clonal T-cell expansion. Partial responses occurred in three dose-escalation patients: two with cutaneous melanoma and one with hepatocellular carcinoma. Among the approximately 50 dose-escalation patients, approximately 20 had hepatocellular carcinoma, roughly 15 melanoma, 9 renal cell carcinoma and 9 head and neck cancer. The monotherapy dose-escalation portion (N ≈ 50 patients) of the phase I ivuxolimab trial is reported in the paper. Prior anti-PD-1, anti-PD-L1 or anti-CTLA-4 therapy was permitted, and approximately 40% of dose-escalation patients had received checkpoint inhibitors. A male proportion of around 80% and a mean age of approximately 61 years, ranging from roughly 23 to 80, were recorded for the dose-escalation cohort. Intravenous ivuxolimab was administered to patients every 2 weeks at six dose levels: 0.01, 0.1, 0.3, 1.5, 3 and 10 mg/kg. Here is what the overall study found, with its caveats: Low levels of normalized T-cell clonal expansion were also seen in some nonresponding patients. After ivuxolimab, CD8+ T cells had more expanded clones than CD4+ T cells on average. In the 0.1-3.0 mg/kg groups, partial responders were among the patients with the lowest normalized peripheral clonal expansion, particularly in CD8+ T cells. Which antigens the clonally expanded peripheral T cells were specific for was not determined. At doses of 0.1 to 3.0 mg/kg, clonal expansion of both CD4+ and CD8+ blood T cells was observed from baseline to week 6.

On this clone itself: It lacks a known antigen. No quality values exist for individual bases; no much larger clone is one base distant.

For sequencing of the TCRbeta CDR3 region, genomic DNA was extracted from the sorted cells. The immunoSEQ Assay was used to sequence the TCRbeta CDR3 regions. In its TCRdb copy, this immuneACCESS table keeps in-frame sequences only and misses some clones. Where compared with another copy, unresolved V genes explain less than half of these, and the others have no known cause. Here the sample has around 56,000 clones; less than 85% occur a single time. The top ten hold under 4% of the sample. V is shortened by 7 bases, J by 3 bases, and the region joining them spans 19 bases. The CDR3 measures 16 amino acids from cysteine to phenylalanine. The sequence is cut down to CDR3 DNA, 48 bases in frame from base 1. CDR1 and CDR2 are drawn from the germline V gene (reference sequence): MNHEY, SMNVEV. The trial excluded patients who had a history of autoimmune disease or were on systemic immunosuppression. Peripheral blood for TCR sequencing was drawn from every dose cohort at baseline, at cycle 4 day 1 and at cycle 7 day 1. The samples were drawn from a first-in-human, open-label, multicenter phase I dose-escalation trial of ivuxolimab. The trial enrolled adults with locally advanced or metastatic head and neck squamous cell, hepatocellular, melanoma or renal cell carcinoma. Before TCR sequencing, CD4+ and CD8+ T cells were separately sorted from peripheral blood.

The receptor was derived from an adult with an advanced solid tumor such as melanoma, head and neck, liver or kidney cancer. The sequencing used CD4+ or CD8+ T cells sorted from blood, collected in a trial of the OX40 agonist ivuxolimab. The chain is made from TRBV27 and TRBJ2-1; a tentative D call is TRBD2 (6 bases match). CDR3 sequence: CASTTGGSGLYNEQFF. At the DNA level, the sequence is TGTGCCAGCACTACTGGGGGGAGCGGCCTCTACAATGAGCAGTTCTTC.